Shown below are 32 T cell receptor beta chains from a single sample sequenced in a study of graft-versus-host responses after intestinal transplantation. Assay: immunoSEQ multiplex PCR; the TCRdb copy retains only in-frame clones and omits some. The table includes approximately 7,000 clones, about 28% detected once. The plating included about 200,000 irradiated, violet-dye-labeled stimulator cells together with about 200,000 CFSE-labeled responder cells. The sequencing here drew on alloreactive CD8+ T cells from a mixed lymphocyte reaction culture, taken before transplantation. The sample's subset: CFSE-low proliferating T cells sorted from approximately six-day pre-transplant mixed lymphocyte reaction (GvH or HvG direction). All receptors derive from a human patient who was an organ donor for intestinal transplantation.

Relative to its sample, this clone is medium-sized. The rearrangement joins TRBV7-6 to TRBJ2-7, with 7 bases fitting TRBD1. CDR1 is SGHVS and CDR2 is FNYEAQ in the germline V gene. This CDR3 is 15 amino acids long. Trimming cost V 4 bases and J 0 bases; bases outside gene matches: 6. The CDR3 region has the DNA TGTGCCAGCAGCTCCGGGACAGCCAGCTCCTACGAGCAGTACTTC. Amino acid sequence: CASSSGTASSYEQYF.

This chain links TRBV4-3 with TRBJ2-3, with no clear D. CDR3 size: 16 residues. V was cut by 0 bases and J by 0 bases, with 10 bases left in between. The V gene's germline CDR1 is LGHNA and CDR2 YSLEER. The CDR3 protein is CASSQEVGFSTDTQYF. Written as DNA, the CDR3 is TGCGCCAGCAGCCAAGAGGTGGGGTTCAGCACAGATACGCAGTATTTT.

This sequence joins TRBV18 and TRBJ2-5; no firm D call. The length of the CDR3 is 14 residues. V gave up 2 bases and J gave up 2 bases, with 9 bases separating them. Germline lookup yields CDR1 KGHSH and CDR2 LQKENI. The chain's CDR3 is CASSPLGLQETQYF. In nucleotides, the CDR3 is TGTGCCAGCTCACCATTAGGGTTACAAGAGACCCAGTACTTC.

V is TRBV9 and J is TRBJ2-7, with TRBD1 matching 9 bases. There are 15 residues in the CDR3. Losses at the gene ends were 5 bases for V and 2 bases for J; bases not matched to a gene: 8. CDR1 is SGDLS and CDR2 is YYNGEE in the germline V gene. DNA of the CDR3: TGTGCCAGCAGTCGACGGGACAGGGCCACCTACGAGCAGTACTTC. Protein product: CASSRRDRATYEQYF.

This clone was seen a single time. This chain connects TRBV6-1 to TRBJ2-7; 9 bases map to TRBD1. Per germline, CDR1 MNHNS and CDR2 SASEGT. The ends lost 2 bases at V and 7 bases at J; junction bases unmatched: 12. This CDR3 contains 16 residues. The CDR3: CASSEKDWTGDEEQYF. Written as DNA, the CDR3 is TGTGCCAGCAGTGAAAAGGACTGGACAGGGGATGAGGAGCAGTACTTC.

This chain joins TRBV5-1 and TRBJ2-2; D is possibly TRBD1 (5 bases). The CDR3 totals 17 residues. Germline V gives CDR1 SGHRS, CDR2 YFSETQ. The V end lost 2 bases, the J end lost 4 bases, and 18 bases lay between the germline ends. The CDR3 spells CASSFSPGYYSTGELFF. The CDR3 DNA sequence: TGCGCCAGCAGCTTTTCGCCAGGGTATTATAGCACCGGGGAGCTGTTTTTT.

This clone was observed a handful of times. The V and J genes are TRBV7-9 and TRBJ2-3; D is ambiguous. This CDR3 comprises 11 residues. Germline V gives CDR1 SEHNR, CDR2 FQNEAQ (reference sequence). V shed 4 bases and J shed 6 bases, with 5 bases lying between them. The CDR3 nucleotides read TGTGCCAGCAGCTACGACGATACGCAGTATTTT. The encoded protein is CASSYDDTQYF.

This clone came up a few times. The chain employs TRBV7-2 and TRBJ1-2; D may be TRBD1 (6 bases). The CDR3 sequence is 12 residues long. Trimming shortened V by 3 bases and J by 14 bases, and 16 bases separated the two germline ends. Germline values: CDR1 SGHTA, CDR2 FQGNSA. CDR3 nucleotide sequence: TGTGCCAGCAGCTTGGCTTGGACAGCGAAAACCTTC. This translates into CASSLAWTAKTF.

This clone was counted a few times. This sequence joins TRBV11-1 and TRBJ2-7, with 10 bases lining up with TRBD2. Germline V gene data show CDR1 as SGHAT and CDR2 as FQDESV (reference sequence). The CDR3 has 19 residues. V was clipped by 0 bases and J by 7 bases; unmatched bases: 18. The CDR3 DNA follows: TGTGCCAGCAGCTTAGCGCTAGTTTATGTGGACGGGACTAGCGATGAGCAGTACTTC. Its protein is CASSLALVYVDGTSDEQYF. Based on the CDR3 plus reference TRBV11-1 and TRBJ2-7, the full variable domain is EAEVAQSPRYKITEKSQAVAFWCDPISGHATLYWYRQILGQGPELLVQFQDESVVDDSQLPKDRFSAERLKGVDSTLKIQPAELGDSAMYLCASSLALVYVDGTSDEQYFGPGTRLTVT.

The chain couples TRBV10-1 to TRBJ2-6; possibly TRBD1 or TRBD2 for D (5 bases each). The CDR3 has 16 residues. V lost 0 bases to trimming and J lost 4 bases, with 10 bases between them. Germline loops: CDR1 WNHNN, CDR2 SYGVQD (reference sequence). This CDR3 reads CASSESWGSGANVLTF. The DNA for the CDR3 is TGCGCCAGCAGTGAGTCTTGGGGGTCGGGGGCCAACGTCCTGACTTTC.

The chain recombines TRBV7-6 with TRBJ1-2; the D is unclear. The CDR3 is 12 amino acids. Germline CDR1 SGHVS, CDR2 FNYEAQ. V was cut by 6 bases and J by 4 bases, with 9 bases left in between. The CDR3 DNA follows: TGTGCCAGCAGTGATTTCCTCTATGGCTACACCTTC. It specifies CASSDFLYGYTF. Drawing the rest from reference TRBV7-6 and TRBJ1-2, the complete variable domain is GAGVSQSPRYKVTKRGQDVALRCDPISGHVSLYWYRQALGQGPEFLTYFNYEAQQDKSGLPNDRFSAERPEGSISTLTIQRTEQRDSAMYRCASSDFLYGYTFGSGTRLTVV.

The chain has TRBV19 and TRBJ2-7; D assignment may be TRBD1 or TRBD2 (5 bases each). V was cut by 5 bases and J by 2 bases, with 13 bases left in between. The CDR3 loop spans 14 amino acids. CDR1 LNHDA and CDR2 SQIVND come from the germline V gene (reference sequence). This chain's CDR3 is CASSAGTEPYEQYF. The DNA for the CDR3 is TGTGCCAGTAGTGCCGGGACGGAACCCTACGAGCAGTACTTC.

J is TRBJ2-3 and V is TRBV9; no reliable D call. Germline V CDR1 and CDR2: SGDLS, YYNGEE. The CDR3 contains 14 residues. V gave up 4 bases and J gave up 2 bases, with 11 bases separating them. CDR3 DNA: TGTGCCAGCAGCTCCCGGATCCTCACAGATACGCAGTATTTT. This gives the protein CASSSRILTDTQYF.

The chain combines TRBV12-1 with TRBJ2-2; the table's D call, TRBD1, was not checked against the DNA. TRBV12-1 is given as a pseudogene. This CDR3 has 16 residues. CDR3: CASSLSREGAAGELFF. DNA of the CDR3: TGTGCCAGCAGCTTGTCCAGGGAAGGCGCGGCCGGGGAGCTGTTTTTT.

The chain uses TRBV23-1 and TRBJ2-7, with D hard to call. TRBV23-1 is sorted into the ORF group, with uncertain function. The V end lost 2 bases, the J end lost 7 bases, and 12 bases lay between the germline ends. The CDR3 extends over 13 amino acids. The CDR3 nucleotides read TGCGCCAGCAGTCAAGGGGTAGGGTGGGAGCAGTACTTC. Protein sequence: CASSQGVGWEQYF.

The sample holds a few counts of this clone. The chain is built from TRBV4-1 and TRBJ2-7, with D maybe TRBD1 (5 bases). Germline-derived CDR1 and CDR2 are MGHRA and YSYEKL. V dropped 4 bases and J dropped 6 bases, with 10 bases sitting between them. CDR3 length: 12 amino acids. In nucleotides, the CDR3 is TGCGCCAGCAGCCGCAGGGTCGGCGAGCAGTACTTC. This sequence encodes CASSRRVGEQYF.

Sample share makes this clone large. V is TRBV4-1 and J is TRBJ2-3; a possible D gene is TRBD2 (6 bases). This CDR3 region has 14 residues. The V end was cut by 0 bases, the J end by 4 bases, with 8 bases between. Germline loops: CDR1 MGHRA, CDR2 YSYEKL. Here the CDR3 DNA reads TGCGCCAGCAGCCAAGATCCTAGCGCAGATACGCAGTATTTT. This codes for CASSQDPSADTQYF.

The chain employs TRBV7-3 and TRBJ2-3, with a tentative D call TRBD2 (6 bases). The CDR3 length is 14 residues. V lost 5 bases and J lost 2, with 11 bases in between. Germline CDR1 is SGHTA and CDR2 is FQGTGA. The CDR3 loop reads CASSPGLSTDTQYF. CDR3 nucleotide sequence: TGTGCCAGCAGCCCGGGACTCTCCACAGATACGCAGTATTTT.

This clone turned up a few times. The V and J genes are TRBV6-1 and TRBJ2-7; unclear D gene. The CDR3 is made up of 11 amino acids. V dropped 5 bases and J dropped 6 bases, with 8 bases sitting between them. Germline values: CDR1 MNHNS, CDR2 SASEGT. The DNA of the CDR3 is TGTGCCAGCAGTCTAACGAGCGAGCAGTACTTC. Encoded protein: CASSLTSEQYF.

A few counts support this clone. This chain joins TRBV6-5 and TRBJ2-1; D unclear. This CDR3 has 13 residues. The V and J ends lost 0 bases and 9 bases respectively, with 9 bases between them. Germline assignment: CDR1 MNHEY and CDR2 SVGAGI. CDR3 DNA sequence: TGTGCCAGCAGTTACTCGGTGGTAGCTGAGCAGTTCTTC. As protein: CASSYSVVAEQFF.

This chain joins TRBV21-1 and TRBJ2-4; the table's D call TRBD1 went unverified against the DNA. TRBV21-1 is described as a pseudogene. The CDR3 spans 17 residues. The CDR3 loop is CASSKQALEQGRNIQYF. Written as DNA, the CDR3 is TGTGCCAGCAGCAAACAGGCTTTGGAACAGGGGAGGAACATTCAGTACTTC.

The V gene is TRBV5-1, the J gene TRBJ2-2; 8 positions match TRBD2. The CDR3 runs 17 residues. Per the germline V gene, CDR1 is SGHRS and CDR2 is YFSETQ. The V and J ends lost 1 base and 3 bases, in that order; junction bases with no gene match: 8. The CDR3 is CASSLRERGLYTGELFF. CDR3 nucleotides: TGCGCCAGCAGCTTGCGGGAGCGGGGGCTTTACACCGGGGAGCTGTTTTTT.

In its sample, this clone is medium-sized. The chain uses TRBV10-2 and TRBJ1-1; D is perhaps TRBD1 (5 bases). The CDR3 runs to 15 residues. CDR1 WSHSY and CDR2 SAAADI come from the germline V gene. V was cut by 4 bases and J by 0 bases, with 12 bases left in between. The CDR3 reads CASSVGGNMNTEAFF. As DNA, the CDR3 is TGCGCCAGCAGTGTGGGGGGTAATATGAACACTGAAGCTTTCTTT.

The rearrangement joins TRBV10-2 to TRBJ1-5; tentative D call: TRBD1 (5 bases). V lost 3 bases, J lost 3 bases, and 18 bases lay in between. CDR1 is WSHSY and CDR2 is SAAADI in the germline V gene. This CDR3 has 17 amino acids. The CDR3, as DNA: TGCGCCAGCAGTGACCTCCAGGGAAAGGGTTTCAATCAGCCCCAGCATTTT. Encoded protein: CASSDLQGKGFNQPQHF.

In its sample, this clone was seen a few times. The rearrangement uses TRBV30 and TRBJ1-1, with 10 positions matching TRBD1. The CDR3 runs to 15 residues. CDR1 GTSNPN and CDR2 SVGIG come from the germline V gene (reference sequence). The trim removed 2 bases at V and 8 bases at J, leaving 11 bases unmatched. The CDR3 loop is CAWSKGQGIEIEAFF. The CDR3 DNA follows: TGTGCCTGGAGTAAGGGACAGGGGATCGAAATAGAAGCTTTCTTT.

This clone is medium-sized. The V and J genes are TRBV11-3 and TRBJ2-1; D gene ambiguous. Deletions cut 2 bases from V and 7 bases from J, with 15 bases between. This CDR3 spans 15 amino acids. Looked up from germline, CDR1 is SGHNT and CDR2 is YENEEA. The CDR3 is CASSLTPSGWNEQFF. The CDR3 region has the DNA TGTGCCAGCAGCTTAACGCCTAGTGGTTGGAATGAGCAGTTCTTC.

The V call is TRBV27, the J call TRBJ1-6; D gene ambiguous. The V end was cut by 3 bases, the J end by 4 bases, with 13 bases between. Germline CDR1 MNHEY, CDR2 SMNVEV (reference sequence). The length of the CDR3 is 16 residues. The CDR3 nucleotides read TGTGCCAGCAGTTTCGGTGTGGGGTCTTATAATTCACCCCTCCACTTT. Translated, it gives CASSFGVGSYNSPLHF.

This clone was recorded once. The rearrangement links TRBV5-6 to TRBJ2-1; possible D gene TRBD1, 6 bases. CDR1 and CDR2 from the germline V gene are SGHDT and YYEEEE. V was pared by 4 bases and J by 2 bases, with 16 bases between. The CDR3 length is 16 residues. DNA for the CDR3: TGTGCCAGCAGCACCGAAGGGGGTTTTGCCTACAATGAGCAGTTCTTC. It translates to CASSTEGGFAYNEQFF.

This clone is large by share. The gene calls are TRBV18 and TRBJ2-2; D gene uncertain. V shed 0 bases and J shed 7 bases, with 0 bases lying between them. The CDR3 totals 11 residues. Germline CDR1 and CDR2: KGHSH and LQKENI. The CDR3: CASSPPGELFF. CDR3 coding DNA: TGTGCCAGCTCACCACCCGGGGAGCTGTTTTTT.

This clone was detected a few times. CDR3 amino acids: CASSYGSGGVEQYF. The CDR3 DNA reads as TGTGCCAGCAGTTACGGTTCAGGGGGCGTCGAGCAGTACTTC. The V and J genes are TRBV6-5 and TRBJ2-7; TRBD1 aligns across 8 bases. This CDR3 region has 14 residues. The junction had 6 bases not matched to a gene; V was cut back by 2 bases and J by 6 bases. The germline gives CDR1 MNHEY, CDR2 SVGAGI.

This clone is labeled medium-sized. One end of the junction fails to match germline, which may point to a read error. The chain uses TRBV19 and TRBJ1-1; the D gene is possibly TRBD1 (6 bases). CDR1 LNHDA and CDR2 SQIVND come from the germline V gene (reference sequence). The CDR3 totals 13 residues. The DNA of the CDR3 is TGTGCCAGTAGAATAGGGGGGAACACTGAAGCTTTCTTT. The encoded protein is CASRIGGNTEAFF.

The rearrangement joins TRBV4-3 to TRBJ2-7; TRBD1 agrees at 7 bases. The germline CDR1 and CDR2 sequences are LGHNA and YSLEER. V trimming: 0 bases; J trimming: 3 bases; junction bases outside the gene matches: 5. The length of the CDR3 is 15 residues. CDR3: CASSQDRGKLYEQYF. DNA of the CDR3: TGCGCCAGCAGCCAAGACAGGGGGAAGCTCTACGAGCAGTACTTC.